This TCR beta chain was found in a study of shared clonotypes between healthy human individuals. The study, taken as a whole, reports: Richness estimates generally favored naive over memory subsets. Rarefaction gave evidence that sorted-subset sequencing remained incomplete despite large depth.

Generated by immunoSEQ multiplex PCR, the TCRdb table keeps only in-frame clones and is missing some. The repertoire holds fewer than 700,000 clones, with 90% to 95% as singletons. Only CD45RO-negative cells positively selected for CCR7 counted as naive CD8 cells, so terminally differentiated effector memory CD45RA+ cells were excluded. A remark on this clone: No antigen is known for it.

This receptor was identified in a woman aged 25 to 45 in good health. Sequenced input: naive CD8+ T cells sorted from blood.

The DNA for the CDR3 is TGTGCCAGCAGGCCCTCACCAGGGACCTTGAACACTGAAGCTTTCTTT. This codes for CASRPSPGTLNTEAFF. This sequence joins TRBV27 and TRBJ1-1, with a tentative D call TRBD1 (5 bases). This CDR3 region has 16 residues. The V end was cut by 6 bases, the J end by 0 bases, with 17 bases between. Germline CDR1 MNHEY, CDR2 SMNVEV (reference sequence).